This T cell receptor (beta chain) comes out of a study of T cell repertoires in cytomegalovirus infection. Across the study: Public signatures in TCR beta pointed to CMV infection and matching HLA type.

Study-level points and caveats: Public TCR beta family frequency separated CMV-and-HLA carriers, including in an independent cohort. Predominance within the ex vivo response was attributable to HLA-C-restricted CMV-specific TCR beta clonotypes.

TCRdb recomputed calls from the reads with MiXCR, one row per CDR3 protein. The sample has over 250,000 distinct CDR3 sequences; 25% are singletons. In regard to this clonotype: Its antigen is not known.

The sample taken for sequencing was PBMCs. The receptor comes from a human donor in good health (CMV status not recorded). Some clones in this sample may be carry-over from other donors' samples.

The CDR3 DNA reads TGTGCCAGCAGCTTAGGGACAGACGAGCAGTACTTC. This gives the protein CASSLGTDEQYF. The chain links TRBV7-9 to TRBJ2-7; D possibly corresponds to TRBD1 (6 bases). Trimming pared 1 base from V and 5 bases from J, leaving 6 bases between. The CDR3 covers 12 residues. Germline loops: CDR1 SEHNR, CDR2 FQNEAQ (reference sequence).